Detailed here is one T cell receptor beta chain. Other DNA sequences of this sample code for an identical CDR3. Here immunoSEQ multiplex PCR was the method, and the copy in TCRdb shows in-frame clones only, minus some. This sample has 80,000 or so clones, with roughly 91% found just once. There are 12 residues in the CDR3. V gave up 3 bases and J gave up 4 bases, with 4 bases separating them. These data originate in a study of blood T cell repertoires in COVID-19. Sequenced: peripheral blood. V is TRBV12-3 or TRBV12-4 and J is TRBJ1-5; D is ambiguous. This clonotype originated in a woman aged 45-59 years in a cohort sampled during active COVID-19. The CDR3 nucleotides are TGTGCCAGCAGTTTGTTAAATCAGCCCCAGCATTTT. Translating it yields CASSLLNQPQHF.